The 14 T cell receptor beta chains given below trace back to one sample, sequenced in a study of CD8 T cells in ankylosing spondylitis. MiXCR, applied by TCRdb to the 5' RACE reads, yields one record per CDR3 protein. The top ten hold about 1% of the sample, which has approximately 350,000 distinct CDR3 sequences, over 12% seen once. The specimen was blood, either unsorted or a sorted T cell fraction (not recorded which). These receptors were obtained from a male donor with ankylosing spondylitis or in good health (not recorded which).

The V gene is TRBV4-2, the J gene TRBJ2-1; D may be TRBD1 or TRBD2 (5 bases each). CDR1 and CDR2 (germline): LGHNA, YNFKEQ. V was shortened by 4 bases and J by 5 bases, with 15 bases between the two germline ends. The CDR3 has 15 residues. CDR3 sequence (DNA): TGTGCCAGCAGCCCAATTCGGGGCTACAACAATGAGCAGTTCTTC. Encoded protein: CASSPIRGYNNEQFF.

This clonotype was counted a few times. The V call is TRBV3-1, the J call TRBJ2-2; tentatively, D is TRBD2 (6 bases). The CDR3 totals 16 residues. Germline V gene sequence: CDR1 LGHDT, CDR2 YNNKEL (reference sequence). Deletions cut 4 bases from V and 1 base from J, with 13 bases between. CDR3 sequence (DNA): TGTGCCAGCAGCCCCACTGGGACTCAGAACACCGGGGAGCTGTTTTTT. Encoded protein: CASSPTGTQNTGELFF.

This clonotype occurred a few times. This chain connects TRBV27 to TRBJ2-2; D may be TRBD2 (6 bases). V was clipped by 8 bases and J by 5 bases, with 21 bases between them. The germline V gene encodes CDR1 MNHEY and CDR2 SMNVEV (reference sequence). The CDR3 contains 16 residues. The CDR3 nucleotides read TGTGCCAGCTGGCCACCAGGCGGGGCGGAAACCGGGGAGCTGTTTTTT. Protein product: CASWPPGGAETGELFF.

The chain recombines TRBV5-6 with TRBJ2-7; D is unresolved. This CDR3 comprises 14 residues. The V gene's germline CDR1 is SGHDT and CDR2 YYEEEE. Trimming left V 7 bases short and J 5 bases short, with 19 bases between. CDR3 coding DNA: TGTGCCAGCGGAACTATATACAAGGGTGACGAGCAGTACTTC. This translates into CASGTIYKGDEQYF.

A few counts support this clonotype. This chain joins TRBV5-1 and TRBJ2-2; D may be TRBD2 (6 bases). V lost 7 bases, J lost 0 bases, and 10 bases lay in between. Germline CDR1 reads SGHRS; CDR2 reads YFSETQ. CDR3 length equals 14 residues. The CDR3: CASSGVSNTGELFF. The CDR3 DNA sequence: TGCGCCAGCTCGGGGGTTTCGAACACCGGGGAGCTGTTTTTT.

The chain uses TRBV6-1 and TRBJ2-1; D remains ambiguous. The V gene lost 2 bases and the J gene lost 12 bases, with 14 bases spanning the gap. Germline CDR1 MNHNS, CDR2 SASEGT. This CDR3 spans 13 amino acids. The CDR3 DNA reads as TGTGCCAGCAGTGAATTGGGTTCGCGTGGGCAGTTCTTC. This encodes CASSELGSRGQFF.

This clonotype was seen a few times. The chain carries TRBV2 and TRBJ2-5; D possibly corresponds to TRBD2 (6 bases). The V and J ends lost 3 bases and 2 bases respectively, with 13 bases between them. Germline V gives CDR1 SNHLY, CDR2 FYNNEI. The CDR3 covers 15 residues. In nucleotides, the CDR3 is TGTGCCAGCAGTGAGCAGGGACTCGTTCAAGAGACCCAGTACTTC. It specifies CASSEQGLVQETQYF.

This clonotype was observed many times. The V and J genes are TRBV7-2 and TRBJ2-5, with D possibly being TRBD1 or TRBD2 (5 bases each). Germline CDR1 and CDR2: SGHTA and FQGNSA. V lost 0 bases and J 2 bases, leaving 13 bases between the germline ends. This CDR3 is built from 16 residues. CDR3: CASSLALGAVQETQYF. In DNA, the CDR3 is TGTGCCAGCAGCTTAGCCCTCGGGGCTGTTCAAGAGACCCAGTACTTC.

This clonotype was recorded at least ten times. The CDR3 region is CASSAGTGYRAFF. CDR3 sequence (DNA): TGTGCCAGCAGTGCCGGGACAGGATATCGAGCTTTCTTT. The chain joins TRBV12-3 or TRBV12-4 to TRBJ1-1; 8 nucleotides align to TRBD1. V gave up 5 bases and J gave up 10 bases; unmatched junction bases: 9. The CDR3 length is 13 residues.

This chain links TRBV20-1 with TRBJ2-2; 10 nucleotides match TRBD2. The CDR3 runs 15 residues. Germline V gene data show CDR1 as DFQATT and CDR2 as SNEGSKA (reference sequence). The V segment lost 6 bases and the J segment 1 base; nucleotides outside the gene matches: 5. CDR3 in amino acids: CSASPSGGNTGELFF. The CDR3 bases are TGCAGTGCCTCCCCTAGCGGGGGGAACACCGGGGAGCTGTTTTTT.

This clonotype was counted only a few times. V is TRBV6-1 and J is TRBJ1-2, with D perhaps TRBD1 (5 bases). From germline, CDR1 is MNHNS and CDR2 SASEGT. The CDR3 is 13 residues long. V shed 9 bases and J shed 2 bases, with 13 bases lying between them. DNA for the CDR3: TGTGCCAGTACCACGGGGCAGAACTATGGCTACACCTTC. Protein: CASTTGQNYGYTF.

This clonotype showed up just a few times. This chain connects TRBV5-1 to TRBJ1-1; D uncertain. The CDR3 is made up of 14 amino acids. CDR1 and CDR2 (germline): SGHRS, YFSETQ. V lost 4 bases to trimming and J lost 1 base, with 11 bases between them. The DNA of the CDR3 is TGCGCCAGCAGCACGGACCGTTCGAACACTGAAGCTTTCTTT. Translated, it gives CASSTDRSNTEAFF.

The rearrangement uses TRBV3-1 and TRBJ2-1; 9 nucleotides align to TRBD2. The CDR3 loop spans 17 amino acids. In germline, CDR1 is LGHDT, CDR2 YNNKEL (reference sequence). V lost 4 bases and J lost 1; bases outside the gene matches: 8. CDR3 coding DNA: TGTGCCAGCAGCCCCCTCTCTAGCGGGAATTCCTACAATGAGCAGTTCTTC. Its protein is CASSPLSSGNSYNEQFF.

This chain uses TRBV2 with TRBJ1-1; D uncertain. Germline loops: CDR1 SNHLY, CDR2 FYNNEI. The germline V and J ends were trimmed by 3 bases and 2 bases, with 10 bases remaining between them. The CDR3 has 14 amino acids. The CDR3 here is CASSDKGINTEAFF. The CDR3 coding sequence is TGTGCCAGCAGTGACAAGGGCATTAACACTGAAGCTTTCTTT.